One sample yielded the 19 T cell receptor beta chains listed below, sequenced in a study of blood T cell repertoires in COVID-19. Only in-frame clones appear in the TCRdb table, and some are missing; sequencing was by immunoSEQ multiplex PCR. This table has about 130,000 clones, roughly 80% appearing once. Sequencing was done on a sample of PBMCs or T cells enriched from blood (not recorded which). The receptors here all came from a man between 45 and 60 years old who had recovered from COVID-19.

This chain connects TRBV19 to TRBJ2-2; 8 bases fit TRBD2. Germline CDR1 and CDR2: LNHDA and SQIVND (reference sequence). With 8 bases clipped from V and 3 bases from J, the junction kept 14 bases outside the gene matches. The CDR3 extends over 17 amino acids. The DNA of the CDR3 is TGTGCCAGTCGCCGGGGAGGAGCGGGGGAATACACCGGGGAGCTGTTTTTT. Its translation: CASRRGGAGEYTGELFF.

This clone was recorded only once. The V call is TRBV30, the J call TRBJ2-5, with 7 bases identical to TRBD1. Germline CDR1 and CDR2: GTSNPN and SVGIG (reference sequence). The CDR3 has 12 amino acids. In DNA form, the CDR3 reads TGTGCTAAAACAGGGGAAGGAGAGACCCAGTACTTC. This translates into CAKTGEGETQYF.

The chain combines TRBV6-5 with TRBJ1-1; D not certain. Trimming removed 0 bases at V and 0 bases at J, with 11 bases between. Germline lookup yields CDR1 MNHEY and CDR2 SVGAGI. There are 16 residues in the CDR3. CDR3 region: CASSYSRALVNTEAFF. As DNA, the CDR3 is TGTGCCAGCAGTTACTCGAGGGCTCTGGTGAACACTGAAGCTTTCTTT.

The chain recombines TRBV19 with TRBJ2-4; 7 positions match TRBD1. Per germline, CDR1 LNHDA and CDR2 SQIVND (reference sequence). The length of the CDR3 is 14 residues. Germline trimming cut 7 bases from V and 0 bases from J; bases unmatched to any gene: 3. CDR3 nucleotide sequence: TGTGCCAGTATTTCAGGGGGAGCCAAAAACATTCAGTACTTC. As protein: CASISGGAKNIQYF.

The chain uses TRBV5-1 and TRBJ2-4, with TRBD1 identical over 7 bases. After removal of 1 base from V and 0 bases from J, the junction contained 16 bases not matched to a gene. Germline V gene lookup returns CDR1 SGHRS and CDR2 YFSETQ. This CDR3 has 20 amino acids. The CDR3, as DNA: TGCGCCAGCAGCTTGCAATACAGGACAGGTACTAATTTAGCCAAAAACATTCAGTACTTC. This translates into CASSLQYRTGTNLAKNIQYF. The variable domain in full, with the rest retrieved from reference TRBV5-1 and TRBJ2-4, is KAGVTQTPRYLIKTRGQQVTLSCSPISGHRSVSWYQQTPGQGLQFLFEYFSETQRNKGNFPGRFSGRQFSNSRSEMNVSTLELGDSALYLCASSLQYRTGTNLAKNIQYFGAGTRLSVL.

The chain couples TRBV6-1 to TRBJ1-2, with 8 bases that match TRBD1. The V segment lost 3 bases and the J segment 6 bases; nucleotides outside the gene matches: 12. The CDR3 covers 16 residues. Per the germline V gene, CDR1 is MNHNS and CDR2 is SASEGT. CDR3 protein: CASSDGGQGAPNGYTF. CDR3 coding DNA: TGTGCCAGCAGTGATGGAGGGCAGGGGGCGCCCAATGGCTACACCTTC.

This clone has a single count. The V gene is TRBV5-1, the J gene TRBJ2-7; 10 bases fit TRBD1. CDR1 is SGHRS, CDR2 YFSETQ, per germline. The junction had 3 bases not matched to a gene; V was cut back by 6 bases and J by 3 bases. The CDR3 spans 13 residues. CDR3 in DNA: TGCGCCAGCACCGGGACAGGGGTCTACGAGCAGTACTTC. This gives the protein CASTGTGVYEQYF. The whole variable domain, filled in from reference TRBV5-1 and TRBJ2-7, reads KAGVTQTPRYLIKTRGQQVTLSCSPISGHRSVSWYQQTPGQGLQFLFEYFSETQRNKGNFPGRFSGRQFSNSRSEMNVSTLELGDSALYLCASTGTGVYEQYFGPGTRLTVT.

The table lists this clone with a few counts. The V gene is TRBV18, the J gene TRBJ1-2; perhaps TRBD1 as D (5 bases). Germline CDR1 and CDR2: KGHSH and LQKENI. Trimming left V 2 bases short and J 0 bases short, with 7 bases between. The CDR3 covers 14 residues. The CDR3 bases are TGTGCCAGCTCACCAGACAGATCTAACTATGGCTACACCTTC. This translates into CASSPDRSNYGYTF.

This sequence joins TRBV29-1 and TRBJ1-5, with 12 bases identical to TRBD1. Germline assignment: CDR1 SQVTM and CDR2 ANQGSEA. Trimming at V came to 4 bases and at J to 3 bases, leaving 7 bases not matched to a gene. The CDR3 consists of 16 residues. The CDR3 nucleotides read TGCAGCGTTGCCGGAGGGACAGGGGGCATCAATCAGCCCCAGCATTTT. Translated: CSVAGGTGGINQPQHF.

The V call is TRBV6-2 or TRBV6-3, the J call TRBJ1-2; maybe TRBD1 (5 bases). Between the trimmed V and J ends, which lost 2 bases and 4 bases, there was a span of 8 bases. Germline V gene data show CDR1 as MNHEY and CDR2 as SVGEGT. The CDR3 has 13 residues. The CDR3 loop is CASSYRGGYGYTF. Written as DNA, the CDR3 is TGTGCCAGCAGTTACAGGGGTGGCTATGGCTACACCTTC.

The J gene is TRBJ2-5, the V gene TRBV5-1; 9 nucleotides match TRBD1. Looked up from germline, CDR1 is SGHRS and CDR2 is YFSETQ. CDR3 length: 15 amino acids. The trim removed 0 bases at V and 0 bases at J, leaving 0 bases unmatched. Written as DNA, the CDR3 is TGCGCCAGCAGCTTGGGGGACAGGGACCAAGAGACCCAGTACTTC. It yields the protein CASSLGDRDQETQYF.

The chain couples TRBV5-1 to TRBJ2-5; D is perhaps TRBD2 (6 bases). CDR3 length: 15 amino acids. Deletions cut 4 bases from V and 2 bases from J, with 15 bases between. CDR1 and CDR2 from the germline V gene are SGHRS and YFSETQ. This chain's CDR3 is CASSPAGGTQETQYF. CDR3 sequence (DNA): TGCGCCAGCAGCCCCGCTGGGGGGACTCAAGAGACCCAGTACTTC.

The chain couples TRBV5-4 to TRBJ2-3, with 9 bases that match TRBD2. The CDR3 loop spans 15 amino acids. CDR1 and CDR2 (germline): SGHNT, YYREEE (reference sequence). With 0 bases clipped from V and 6 bases from J, the junction kept 5 bases outside the gene matches. CDR3 in amino acids: CASSLDRGGADTQYF. The CDR3 DNA reads TGTGCCAGCAGCTTGGACCGCGGGGGGGCCGATACGCAGTATTTT.

V usage is TRBV21-1 and J usage is TRBJ2-5; the table's D call, TRBD2, was not checked against the DNA. TRBV21-1 is given as a pseudogene. CDR3 length equals 15 residues. The CDR3 spells CASSGLAGGGETQYF. The CDR3 coding sequence is TGTGCCAGCAGTGGACTAGCGGGGGGAGGGGAGACCCAGTACTTC.

V and J are TRBV24-1 and TRBJ1-1, with D possibly TRBD1 on 5 matching bases. Per the germline V gene, CDR1 is KGHDR and CDR2 is SFDVKD. The length of the CDR3 is 13 residues. V lost 7 bases, J lost 4 bases, and 12 bases lay in between. The CDR3: CATRIAGGTEAFF. In DNA form, the CDR3 reads TGTGCCACCAGAATTGCGGGGGGCACTGAAGCTTTCTTT.

This chain links TRBV12-3 or TRBV12-4 with TRBJ2-2; D gene uncertain. With 5 bases removed from V and 2 bases from J, the gap between germline ends came to 3 bases. This CDR3 comprises 12 residues. The CDR3 spells CASSPNTGELFF. The CDR3 DNA reads TGTGCCAGCAGTCCTAACACCGGGGAGCTGTTTTTT.

This chain connects TRBV7-3 to TRBJ2-1, with TRBD2 identical over 9 bases. The CDR3 runs 15 residues. V lost 5 bases to trimming and J lost 5 bases; unmatched junction nucleotides: 7. Germline lookup yields CDR1 SGHTA and CDR2 FQGTGA. The CDR3 spells CASSISGGPHNEQFF. The CDR3 bases are TGTGCCAGCAGCATAAGCGGGGGGCCCCACAATGAGCAGTTCTTC.

The CDR3 DNA sequence: TGTGCCAGCACCCCAAGTCATCGCGGGGGGGAAAACATTCAGTACTTC. This gives the protein CASTPSHRGGENIQYF. This chain uses TRBV3-1 (or the pseudogene TRBV3-2) with TRBJ2-4, with 9 bases aligning to TRBD2. Germline-derived CDR1 and CDR2 are LGHDT and YNNKEL (reference sequence). The V segment lost 7 bases and the J segment 5 bases; nucleotides outside the gene matches: 12. The CDR3 length is 16 residues.

The V and J genes are TRBV28 and TRBJ1-4, with a weak D call TRBD1 (6 bases). V was cut by 7 bases and J by 10 bases, with 25 bases left in between. Germline V gives CDR1 MDHEN, CDR2 SYDVKM. The CDR3 runs to 16 residues. The CDR3 nucleotides read TGTGCCAGCACCCCCTGGGGGGGCGATGCTATCGGAAAACTGTTTTTT. Translating gives CASTPWGGDAIGKLFF. Full variable domain (outside the CDR3, taken from reference TRBV28 and TRBJ1-4): DVKVTQSSRYLVKRTGEKVFLECVQDMDHENMFWYRQDPGLGLRLIYFSYDVKMKEKGDIPEGYSVSREKKERFSLILESASTNQTSMYLCASTPWGGDAIGKLFFGSGTQLSVL.